The clone carrying this T cell receptor beta chain came up a few times. Its antigen is as yet unknown. The sample's treatment: roughly 10-day PBMC culture with coronavirus spike peptide pools or control peptides (ViraFEST assay). Antigen-specific T cell expansion with peptide pools preceded TCR sequencing in the ViraFEST approach. Trimming removed 7 bases at V and 0 bases at J, with 11 bases between. The CDR3 contains 14 residues. Per germline, CDR1 KGHDR and CDR2 SFDVKD. This record belongs to a study of vaccination and CD4 T cells after COVID-19. About the study: Following dose two, a median approximately 65 days (range 14 to 241) passed before post-vaccine samples were taken. The authors exposed cells to overlapping spike peptides derived from SARS-CoV-2, HCoV-NL63, HCoV-OC43 and HCoV-229E.

Cultured CD4+ T-cell DNA underwent Oncomine TCR Beta short-read sequencing. TCRdb passed the PCR reads through MiXCR, listing each CDR3 protein once. Among approximately 20,000 distinct CDR3 sequences, 30% to 40% were seen once, and the ten largest hold 14%. The study's findings and limits: It was observed that, in convalescent patients, a median around 87% of reactive clones arose only post-vaccination.

The chain joins TRBV24-1 to TRBJ1-2, with D possibly matching TRBD1 (6 bases). Sequenced: cultured CD4+ T cells from blood. The receptor comes from a human donor with COVID-19. This chain's CDR3 is CATRGARANYGYTF. The CDR3 DNA follows: TGTGCCACCAGGGGGGCCCGAGCTAACTATGGCTACACCTTC.